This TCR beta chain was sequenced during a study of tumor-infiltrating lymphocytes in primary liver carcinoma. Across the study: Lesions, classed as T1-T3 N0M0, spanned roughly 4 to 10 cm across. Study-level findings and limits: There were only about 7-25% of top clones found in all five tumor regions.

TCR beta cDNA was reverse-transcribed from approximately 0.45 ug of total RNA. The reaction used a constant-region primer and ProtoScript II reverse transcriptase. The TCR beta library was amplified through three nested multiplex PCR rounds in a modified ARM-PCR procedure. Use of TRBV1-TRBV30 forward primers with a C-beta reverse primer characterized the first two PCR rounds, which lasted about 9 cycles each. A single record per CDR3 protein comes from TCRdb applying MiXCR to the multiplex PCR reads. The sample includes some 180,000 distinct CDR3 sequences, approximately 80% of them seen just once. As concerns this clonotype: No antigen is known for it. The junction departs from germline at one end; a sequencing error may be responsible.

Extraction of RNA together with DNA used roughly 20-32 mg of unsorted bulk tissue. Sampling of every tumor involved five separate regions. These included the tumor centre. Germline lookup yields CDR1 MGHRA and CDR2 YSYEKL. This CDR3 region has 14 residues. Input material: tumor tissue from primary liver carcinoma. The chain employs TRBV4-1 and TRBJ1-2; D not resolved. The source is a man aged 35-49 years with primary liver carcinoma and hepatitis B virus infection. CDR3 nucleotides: TGTGCCAGCATCCATCAGGACGGGATCTATGGCTACACCTTC. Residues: CASIHQDGIYGYTF.